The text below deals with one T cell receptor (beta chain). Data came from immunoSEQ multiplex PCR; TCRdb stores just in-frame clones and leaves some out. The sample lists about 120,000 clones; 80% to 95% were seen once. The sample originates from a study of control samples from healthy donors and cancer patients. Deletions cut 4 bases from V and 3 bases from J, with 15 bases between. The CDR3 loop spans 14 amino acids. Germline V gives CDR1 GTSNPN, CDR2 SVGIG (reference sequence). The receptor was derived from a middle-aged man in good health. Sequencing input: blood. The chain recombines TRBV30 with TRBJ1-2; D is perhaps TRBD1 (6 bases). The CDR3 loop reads CAWMGGRVYYGYTF. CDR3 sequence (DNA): TGTGCCTGGATGGGGGGCAGGGTCTACTATGGCTACACCTTC. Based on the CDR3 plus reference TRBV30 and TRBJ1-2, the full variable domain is SQTIHQWPATLVQPVGSPLSLECTVEGTSNPNLYWYRQAAGRGLQLLFYSVGIGQISSEVPQNLSASRPQDRQFILSSKKLLLSDSGFYLCAWMGGRVYYGYTFGSGTRLTVV.